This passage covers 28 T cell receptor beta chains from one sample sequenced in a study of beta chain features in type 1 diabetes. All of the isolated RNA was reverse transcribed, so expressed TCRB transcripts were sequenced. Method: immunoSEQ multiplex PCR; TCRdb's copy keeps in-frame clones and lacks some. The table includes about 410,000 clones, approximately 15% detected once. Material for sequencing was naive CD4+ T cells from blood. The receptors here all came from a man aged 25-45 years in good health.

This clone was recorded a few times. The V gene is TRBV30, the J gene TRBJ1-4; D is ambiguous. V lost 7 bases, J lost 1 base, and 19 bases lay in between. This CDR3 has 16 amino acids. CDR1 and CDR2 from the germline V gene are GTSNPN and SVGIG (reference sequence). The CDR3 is CASTGPAWGTNEKLFF. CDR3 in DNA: TGTGCCTCCACGGGTCCAGCGTGGGGAACTAATGAAAAACTGTTTTTT.

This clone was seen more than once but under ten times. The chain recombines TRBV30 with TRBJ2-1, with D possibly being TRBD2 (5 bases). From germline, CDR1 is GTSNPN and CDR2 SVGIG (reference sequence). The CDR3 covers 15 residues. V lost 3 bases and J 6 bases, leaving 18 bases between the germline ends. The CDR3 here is CAWRTPGLALNEQFF. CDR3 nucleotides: TGTGCCTGGAGGACCCCCGGGCTAGCTCTCAATGAGCAGTTCTTC. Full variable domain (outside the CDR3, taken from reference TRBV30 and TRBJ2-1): SQTIHQWPATLVQPVGSPLSLECTVEGTSNPNLYWYRQAAGRGLQLLFYSVGIGQISSEVPQNLSASRPQDRQFILSSKKLLLSDSGFYLCAWRTPGLALNEQFFGPGTRLTVL.

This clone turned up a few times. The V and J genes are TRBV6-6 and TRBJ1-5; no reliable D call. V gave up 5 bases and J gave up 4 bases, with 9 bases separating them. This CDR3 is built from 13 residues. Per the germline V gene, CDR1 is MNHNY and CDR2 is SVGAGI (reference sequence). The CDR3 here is CASSPGSNQPQHF. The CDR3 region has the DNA TGTGCCAGCAGTCCCGGGAGTAATCAGCCCCAGCATTTT.

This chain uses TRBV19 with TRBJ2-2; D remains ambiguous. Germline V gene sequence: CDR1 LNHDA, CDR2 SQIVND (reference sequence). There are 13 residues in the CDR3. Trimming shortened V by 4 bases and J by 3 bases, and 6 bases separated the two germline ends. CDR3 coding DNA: TGTGCCAGTAGTACTGACTACACCGGGGAGCTGTTTTTT. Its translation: CASSTDYTGELFF.

The CDR3 bases are TGCGCCAGCAGCCTCTCTCTTGGGGGCGGACAGCCCCAGCATTTT. It translates to CASSLSLGGGQPQHF. The chain combines TRBV4-1 with TRBJ1-5; D may be TRBD1 (6 bases). This CDR3 contains 15 residues. CDR1 and CDR2 from the germline V gene are MGHRA and YSYEKL. With 4 bases removed from V and 7 bases from J, the gap between germline ends came to 17 bases.

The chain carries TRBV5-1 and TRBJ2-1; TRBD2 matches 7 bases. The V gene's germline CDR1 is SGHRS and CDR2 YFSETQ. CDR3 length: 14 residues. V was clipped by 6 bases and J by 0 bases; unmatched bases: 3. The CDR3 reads CASTRTSSYNEQFF. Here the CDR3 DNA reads TGCGCCAGCACCCGGACTAGCTCCTACAATGAGCAGTTCTTC.

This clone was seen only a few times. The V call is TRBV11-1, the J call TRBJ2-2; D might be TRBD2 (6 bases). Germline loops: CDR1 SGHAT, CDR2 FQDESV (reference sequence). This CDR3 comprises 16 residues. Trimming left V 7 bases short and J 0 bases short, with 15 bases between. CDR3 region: CASTVAWEANTGELFF. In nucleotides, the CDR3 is TGTGCCAGCACCGTCGCCTGGGAGGCGAACACCGGGGAGCTGTTTTTT. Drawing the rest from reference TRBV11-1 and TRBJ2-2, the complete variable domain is EAEVAQSPRYKITEKSQAVAFWCDPISGHATLYWYRQILGQGPELLVQFQDESVVDDSQLPKDRFSAERLKGVDSTLKIQPAELGDSAMYLCASTVAWEANTGELFFGEGSRLTVL.

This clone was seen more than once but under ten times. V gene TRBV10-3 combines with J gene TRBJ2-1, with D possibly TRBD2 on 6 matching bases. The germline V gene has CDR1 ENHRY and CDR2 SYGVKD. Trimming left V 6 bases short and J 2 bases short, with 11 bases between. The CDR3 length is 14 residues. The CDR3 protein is CAISVAEAYNEQFF. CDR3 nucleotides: TGTGCCATCAGCGTAGCGGAAGCCTACAATGAGCAGTTCTTC.

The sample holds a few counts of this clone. CDR3 coding DNA: TGCGCCAGCAGGCCGAACACCGGGGAGCTGTTTTTT. It specifies CASRPNTGELFF. The chain links TRBV5-1 to TRBJ2-2; D is unresolved. V shed 5 bases and J shed 0 bases, with 2 bases lying between them. Germline loops: CDR1 SGHRS, CDR2 YFSETQ. This CDR3 is built from 12 residues.

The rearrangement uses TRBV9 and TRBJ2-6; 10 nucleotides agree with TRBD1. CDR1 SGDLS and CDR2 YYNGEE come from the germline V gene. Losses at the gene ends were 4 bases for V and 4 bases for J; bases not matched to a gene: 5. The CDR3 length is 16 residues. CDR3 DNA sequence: TGTGCCAGCAGCTCCGGGACAGGGGACGGGGCCAACGTCCTGACTTTC. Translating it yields CASSSGTGDGANVLTF.

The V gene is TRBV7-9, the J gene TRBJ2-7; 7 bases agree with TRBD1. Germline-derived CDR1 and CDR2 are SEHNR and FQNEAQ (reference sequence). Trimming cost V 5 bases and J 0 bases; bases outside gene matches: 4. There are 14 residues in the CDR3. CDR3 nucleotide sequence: TGTGCCAGCAGCGCCAGACAGGGCTCCTACGAGCAGTACTTC. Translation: CASSARQGSYEQYF.

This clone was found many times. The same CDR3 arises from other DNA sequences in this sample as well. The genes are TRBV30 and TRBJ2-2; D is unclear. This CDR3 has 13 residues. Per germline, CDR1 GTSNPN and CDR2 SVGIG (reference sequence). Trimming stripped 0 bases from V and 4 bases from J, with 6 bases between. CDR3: CAWSVASTGELFF. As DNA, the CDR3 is TGTGCCTGGAGTGTAGCCAGCACCGGGGAGCTGTTTTTT. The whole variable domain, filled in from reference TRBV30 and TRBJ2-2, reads SQTIHQWPATLVQPVGSPLSLECTVEGTSNPNLYWYRQAAGRGLQLLFYSVGIGQISSEVPQNLSASRPQDRQFILSSKKLLLSDSGFYLCAWSVASTGELFFGEGSRLTVL.

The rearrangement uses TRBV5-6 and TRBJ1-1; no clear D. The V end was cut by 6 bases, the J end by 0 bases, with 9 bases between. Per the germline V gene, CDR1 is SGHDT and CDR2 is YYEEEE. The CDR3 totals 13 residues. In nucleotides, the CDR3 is TGTGCCAGCACCCTTTACATGAACACTGAAGCTTTCTTT. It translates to CASTLYMNTEAFF.

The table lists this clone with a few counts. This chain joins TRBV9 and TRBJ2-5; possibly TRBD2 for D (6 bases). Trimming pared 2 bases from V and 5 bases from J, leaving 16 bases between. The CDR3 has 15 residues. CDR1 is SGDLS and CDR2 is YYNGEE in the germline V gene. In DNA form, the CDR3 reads TGTGCCAGCAGCGTGGACGGGACTCCCCCGGAGACCCAGTACTTC. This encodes CASSVDGTPPETQYF. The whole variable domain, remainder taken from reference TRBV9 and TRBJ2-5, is DSGVTQTPKHLITATGQRVTLRCSPRSGDLSVYWYQQSLDQGLQFLIQYYNGEERAKGNILERFSAQQFPDLHSELNLSSLELGDSALYFCASSVDGTPPETQYFGPGTRLLVL.

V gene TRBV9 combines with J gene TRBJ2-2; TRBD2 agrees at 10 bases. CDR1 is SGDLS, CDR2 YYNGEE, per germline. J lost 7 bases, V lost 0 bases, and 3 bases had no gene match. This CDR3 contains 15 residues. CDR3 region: CASSVGLAGRGELFF. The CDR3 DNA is TGTGCCAGCAGCGTAGGACTAGCGGGCCGCGGGGAGCTGTTTTTT.

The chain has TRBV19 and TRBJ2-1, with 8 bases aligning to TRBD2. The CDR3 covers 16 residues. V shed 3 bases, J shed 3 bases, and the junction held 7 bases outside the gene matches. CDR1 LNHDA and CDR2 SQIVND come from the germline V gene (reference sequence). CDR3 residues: CASSMGSGRYYNEQFF. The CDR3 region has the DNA TGTGCCAGTAGTATGGGCAGCGGGAGATACTACAATGAGCAGTTCTTC.

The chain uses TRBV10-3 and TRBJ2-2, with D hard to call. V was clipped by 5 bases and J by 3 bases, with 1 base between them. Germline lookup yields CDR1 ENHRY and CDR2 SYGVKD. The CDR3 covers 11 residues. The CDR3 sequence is CAISYTGELFF. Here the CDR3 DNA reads TGTGCCATCAGTTACACCGGGGAGCTGTTTTTT.

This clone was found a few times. The CDR3 nucleotides read TGTGCCAGCAGCCACGGTTTGGGACAGGGAACAAGTGAGCAGTTCTTC. This gives the protein CASSHGLGQGTSEQFF. The rearrangement joins TRBV16 to TRBJ2-1; 9 nucleotides agree with TRBD1. Unmatched junction bases numbered 12, after V lost 3 bases and J lost 9 bases. Germline values: CDR1 KGHSY, CDR2 FQNENV. The CDR3 has 16 amino acids. Based on the CDR3 plus reference TRBV16 and TRBJ2-1, the full variable domain is GEEVAQTPKHLVRGEGQKAKLYCAPIKGHSYVFWYQQVLKNEFKFLISFQNENVFDETGMPKERFSAKCLPNSPCSLEIQATKLEDSAVYFCASSHGLGQGTSEQFFGPGTRLTVL.

CDR3 in amino acids: CASGLPQGYGYTF. DNA of the CDR3: TGTGCTAGTGGTTTGCCACAGGGTTACGGCTACACCTTC. The chain is built from TRBV12-5 and TRBJ1-2; D may be TRBD1 (6 bases). Germline CDR1 and CDR2: LGHNT and FRNRAP. There are 13 residues in the CDR3. Trimming stripped 2 bases from V and 8 bases from J, with 12 bases between.

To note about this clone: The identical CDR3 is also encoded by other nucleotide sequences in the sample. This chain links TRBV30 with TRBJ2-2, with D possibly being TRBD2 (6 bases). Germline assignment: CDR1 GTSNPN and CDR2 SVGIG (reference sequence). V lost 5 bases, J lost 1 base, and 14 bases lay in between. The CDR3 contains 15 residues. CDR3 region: CAWGNRELNTGELFF. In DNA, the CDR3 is TGTGCCTGGGGGAACCGGGAGTTGAACACCGGGGAGCTGTTTTTT. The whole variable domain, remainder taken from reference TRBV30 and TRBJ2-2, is SQTIHQWPATLVQPVGSPLSLECTVEGTSNPNLYWYRQAAGRGLQLLFYSVGIGQISSEVPQNLSASRPQDRQFILSSKKLLLSDSGFYLCAWGNRELNTGELFFGEGSRLTVL.

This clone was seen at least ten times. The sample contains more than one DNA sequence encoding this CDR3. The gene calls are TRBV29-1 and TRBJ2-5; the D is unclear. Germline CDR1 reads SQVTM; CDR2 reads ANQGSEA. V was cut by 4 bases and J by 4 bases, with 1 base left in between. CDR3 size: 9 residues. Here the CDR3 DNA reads TGCAGCGTTGGAGAGACCCAGTACTTC. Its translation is CSVGETQYF.

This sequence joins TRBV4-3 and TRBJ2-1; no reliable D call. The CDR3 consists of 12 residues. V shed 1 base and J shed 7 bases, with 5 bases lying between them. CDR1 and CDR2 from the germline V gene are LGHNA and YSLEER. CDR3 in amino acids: CASSQARNEQFF. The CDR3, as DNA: TGCGCCAGCAGCCAAGCTAGGAATGAGCAGTTCTTC.

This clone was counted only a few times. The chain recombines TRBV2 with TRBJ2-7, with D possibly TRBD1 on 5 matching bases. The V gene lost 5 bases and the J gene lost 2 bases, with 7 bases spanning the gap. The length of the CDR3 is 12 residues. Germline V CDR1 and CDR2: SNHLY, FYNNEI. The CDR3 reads CASSTGAYEQYF. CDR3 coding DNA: TGTGCCAGCAGTACAGGCGCCTACGAGCAGTACTTC.

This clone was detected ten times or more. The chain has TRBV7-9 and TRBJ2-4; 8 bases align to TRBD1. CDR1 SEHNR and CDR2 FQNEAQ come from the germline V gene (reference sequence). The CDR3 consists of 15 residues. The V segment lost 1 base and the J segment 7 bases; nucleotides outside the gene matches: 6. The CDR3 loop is CASSLVGQGGNIQYF. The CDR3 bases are TGTGCCAGCAGCTTAGTCGGACAGGGCGGGAACATTCAGTACTTC.

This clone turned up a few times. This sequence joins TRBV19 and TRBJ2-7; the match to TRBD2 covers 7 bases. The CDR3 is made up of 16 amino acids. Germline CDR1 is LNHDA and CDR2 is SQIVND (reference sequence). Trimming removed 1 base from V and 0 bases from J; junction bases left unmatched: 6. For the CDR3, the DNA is TGTGCCAGTAGTATAGCAGGAAGGACTAGCTCCTACGAGCAGTACGTC. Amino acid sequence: CASSIAGRTSSYEQYV.

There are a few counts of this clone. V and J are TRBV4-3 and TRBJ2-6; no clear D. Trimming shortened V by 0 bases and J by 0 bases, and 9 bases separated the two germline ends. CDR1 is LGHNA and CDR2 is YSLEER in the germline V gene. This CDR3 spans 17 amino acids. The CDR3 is CASSQDRIVSGANVLTF. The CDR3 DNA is TGCGCCAGCAGCCAAGATCGAATTGTCTCTGGGGCCAACGTCCTGACTTTC.

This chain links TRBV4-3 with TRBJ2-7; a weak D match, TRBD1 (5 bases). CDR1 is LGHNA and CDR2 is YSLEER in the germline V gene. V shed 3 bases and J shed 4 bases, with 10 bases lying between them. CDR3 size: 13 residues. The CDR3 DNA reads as TGCGCCAGCAGCCACCGAGACAGTTACGAGCAGTACTTC. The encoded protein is CASSHRDSYEQYF.

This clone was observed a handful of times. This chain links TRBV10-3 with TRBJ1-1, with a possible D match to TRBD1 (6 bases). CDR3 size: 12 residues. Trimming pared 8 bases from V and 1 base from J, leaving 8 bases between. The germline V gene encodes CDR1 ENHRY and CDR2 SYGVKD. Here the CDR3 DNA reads TGTGCCATCTCGGACAGGAACACTGAAGCTTTCTTT. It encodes CAISDRNTEAFF.